These T cell receptor beta chains were read from a single sample in a study of memory CD4+ T cells and cytomegalovirus serostatus. Clones were read by immunoSEQ multiplex PCR, and TCRdb kept only the in-frame ones, dropping some. This table has 45,000 to 70,000 clones, 82% appearing once. Sequenced input: memory CD4+ T cells from blood. Receptors originate from an adult in good health and CMV-seronegative. Some clones in this sample may be carry-over from other donors' samples. The CDR3 runs from the conserved cysteine through the conserved F or W. D genes are given only for firm matches. Some rows have no size entry. The others give once, few or many, or a class for an expanded clone.

V,D,J,size,DNA,CDR3
TRBV5-1,NA,TRBJ2-2,NA,TGCGCCAGCAGCTTGGCGGGAGCGAGGAACACCGGGGAGCTGTTTTTT,CASSLAGARNTGELFF
TRBV5-4,TRBD2,TRBJ2-3,NA,TGTGCCAGCAGTCCCCCGGCGGGGGACACAGATACGCAGTATTTT,CASSPPAGDTDTQYF
TRBV28,NA,TRBJ2-5,NA,TGTGCCAGCAGTTTCGTGGACGTGGAGACCCAGTACTTC,CASSFVDVETQYF
TRBV11-2,TRBD1,TRBJ1-4,NA,TGTGCCAGCAGCCGTTCCGGGACAGACGATGAAAAACTGTTTTTT,CASSRSGTDDEKLFF
TRBV27,TRBD2,TRBJ2-1,NA,TGTGCCAGCAGCACTAGTAGGACTAGCGGGAGAGAGCTCTTC,CASSTSRTSGRELF
TRBV12-5,NA,TRBJ2-2,NA,TGTGCTAGTGGTTTGGGTCTCCGCCCCACCGGGGAGCTGTTTTTT,CASGLGLRPTGELFF
TRBV6-5,NA,TRBJ1-2,NA,TGTGCCAGCAGTGGTGGGGGAAACTATGGCTACACCTTC,CASSGGGNYGYTF
TRBV4-3,NA,TRBJ2-3,NA,TGCGCCAGCAGCCAAGGGTTTCATCGAGCCTCGGGTGCCACAGATACGCAGTATTTT,CASSQGFHRASGATDTQYF
TRBV7-2,NA,TRBJ1-2,NA,TGTGCCAGCAGCTTGGGGGACGTGACCGTCCATGGCTACACCTTC,CASSLGDVTVHGYTF
TRBV18,NA,TRBJ2-7,NA,TGTGCCAGCTCACCGACAGAGGTCCACGAGCAGTACTTC,CASSPTEVHEQYF
TRBV29-1,TRBD1,TRBJ1-1,few,TGCAGCGTCACGACAGGGGGTAGTACTGAAGCTTTCTTT,CSVTTGGSTEAFF
TRBV6-6,NA,TRBJ1-6,NA,TGTGCCACCGAGAGGGATCAGGATTCACCCCTCCACTTT,CATERDQDSPLHF
TRBV10-3,NA,TRBJ1-2,medium-sized,TGTGCCATCAGTGAGGACACTAACTATGGCTACACCTTC,CAISEDTNYGYTF
TRBV27,NA,TRBJ1-5,NA,TGTGCCAGCAAAGGGGGGAGCGGCAATCAGCCCCAGCATTTT,CASKGGSGNQPQHF
TRBV30,NA,TRBJ1-4,NA,TGTGCCTGGAGTCAGCTTAATGAAAAACTGTTTTTT,CAWSQLNEKLFF
TRBV5-1,NA,TRBJ1-1,NA,TGCGCCAGCAGCTTGGGGGGGGGAAGGGGCAACACTGAAGCTTTCTTT,CASSLGGGRGNTEAFF
TRBV7-9,NA,TRBJ2-6,few,TGTGCCAGCAGCTTAGGGGGGGCCAACGTCCTGACTTTC,CASSLGGANVLTF
TRBV28,NA,TRBJ2-3,NA,TGTGCCAGCAGGGGGAGGGGGGGATCACACACAGATACGCAGTATTTT,CASRGRGGSHTDTQYF
TRBV18,NA,TRBJ2-6,NA,TGTGCCAGCTCACCGAGTGACAGAAGCTCTGGGGCCAACGTCCTGACTTTC,CASSPSDRSSGANVLTF
TRBV28,TRBD2,TRBJ2-1,NA,TGTGCCGGATCCGGGACTAACTCCTACAATGAGCAGTTCTTC,CAGSGTNSYNEQFF
TRBV4-1,TRBD1,TRBJ2-1,NA,TGCGCCAGCAGCCAAGCCTCGGGACAGGGGTATGAGCAGTTCTTC,CASSQASGQGYEQFF
TRBV19,NA,TRBJ2-4,NA,TGTGCCAGTAGTATCACCCGAGGGGGGAACATTCAGTACTTC,CASSITRGGNIQYF
TRBV19,NA,TRBJ1-2,NA,TGTGCCAGTAGTATGGGCAGGGGAGATGGCTACACCTTC,CASSMGRGDGYTF
TRBV30,TRBD2,TRBJ2-1,NA,TGTGCCTGGACCCAAATCCGAGCGGGATCCTACAATGAGCAGTTCTTC,CAWTQIRAGSYNEQFF
TRBV5-4,TRBD1,TRBJ2-7,NA,TGTGCCAGCAGCCCCGACAGGGGCAACGAGCAGTACTTC,CASSPDRGNEQYF
TRBV6-6,TRBD2,TRBJ2-5,once,TGTGCCAGCAGATTAGCGGGAGTCGGGCGAGAGACCCAGTACTTC,CASRLAGVGRETQYF
TRBV27,NA,TRBJ1-5,NA,TGTGCCAGCAGTTCTAGGCAGGGGAGCAATCAGCCCCAGCATTTT,CASSSRQGSNQPQHF
TRBV5-1,NA,TRBJ2-5,NA,TGCGCCAGCAGCTTGGGGAAGGGAAAGGAGACCCAGTACTTC,CASSLGKGKETQYF
TRBV9,NA,TRBJ1-1,NA,TGTGCCAGCAGCGTAGGACAGCTTATGAACACTGAAGCTTTCTTT,CASSVGQLMNTEAFF
TRBV28,NA,TRBJ2-7,NA,TGTGCCAGCAGCACAAGGCGGGGGACAAGCTCCTACGAGCAGTACTTC,CASSTRRGTSSYEQYF
TRBV5-6,NA,TRBJ2-7,NA,TGTGCCAGCAGCGGGACAAGGACGGTTGCCTACGAGCAGTACTTC,CASSGTRTVAYEQYF